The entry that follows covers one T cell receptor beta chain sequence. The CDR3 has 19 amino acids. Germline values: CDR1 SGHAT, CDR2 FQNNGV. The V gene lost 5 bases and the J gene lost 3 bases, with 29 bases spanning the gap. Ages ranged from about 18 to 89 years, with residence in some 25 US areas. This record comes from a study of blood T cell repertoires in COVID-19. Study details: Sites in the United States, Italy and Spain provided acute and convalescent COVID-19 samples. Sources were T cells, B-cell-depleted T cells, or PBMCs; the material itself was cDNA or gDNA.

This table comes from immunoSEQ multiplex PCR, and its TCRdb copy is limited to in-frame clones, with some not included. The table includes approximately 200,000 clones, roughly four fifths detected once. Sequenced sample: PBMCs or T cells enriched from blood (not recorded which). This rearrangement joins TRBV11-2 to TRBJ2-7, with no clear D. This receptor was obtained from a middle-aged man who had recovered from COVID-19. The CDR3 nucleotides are TGTGCCAGCAGCCCTAGAAAACCCAGCCCGGGTCCTTTCTTCTACGAGCAGTACTTC. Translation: CASSPRKPSPGPFFYEQYF.